A selection of T cell receptor beta chains follows, all from one sample in a study of blood T cell repertoires in COVID-19. Data came from immunoSEQ multiplex PCR; TCRdb stores just in-frame clones and leaves some out. The data show approximately 100,000 clones, more than 75% seen once. Source material: peripheral blood. The receptors come from a human donor in a cohort sampled during active COVID-19. Each CDR3 is given with its conserved first and last residue. D genes are given only for firm matches. Size tells how often a clone was seen (once, few, many) or the class of an expanded clone, and some rows leave it out.

>TRBD2|NA|TRBJ2-5|TRBV5-1
TGCGCCAGCGTTCGCGGGGGACAAGAGACCCAGTACTTC
CASVRGGQETQYF
>NA|NA|TRBJ2-5|TRBV5-1
TGCGCCAGCAGCACGGGAGAGTACCAAGAGACCCAGTACTTC
CASSTGEYQETQYF
>NA|NA|TRBJ1-1|TRBV7-2
TGTGCCAGCAGCTTAGGGTCAGCGAAAAGGACTGAAGCTTTCTTT
CASSLGSAKRTEAFF
>NA|NA|TRBJ2-1|TRBV7-3
TGTGCCAGCAGCGGGTCCAGGGGGGATGAGCAGTTCTTC
CASSGSRGDEQFF
>NA|NA|TRBJ1-3|TRBV28
TGTGCCAGCAGTTCAGGAGGGGTTGGAAACACCATATATTTT
CASSSGGVGNTIYF
>NA|NA|TRBJ2-1|TRBV9
TGTGCCAGCAGCGGCCCTAGAGATGAGCAGTTCTTC
CASSGPRDEQFF
>NA|NA|TRBJ1-2|TRBV28
TGTGCCAGCAGTTGGGGGAGGAATAGGGGCTACACCTTC
CASSWGRNRGYTF
>NA|NA|TRBJ1-1|TRBV25-1
TGTGCCAGCAGTAACAGGGTGAACACTGAAGCTTTCTTT
CASSNRVNTEAFF
>TRBD2|few|TRBJ2-1|TRBV3-1/TRBV3-2
TGTGCCAGCAGCCTAGCGGGAGGCCGGCGAAATGAGCAGTTCTTC
CASSLAGGRRNEQFF
>NA|few|TRBJ2-1|TRBV7-3
TGTGCCAGCAGCTTACAGGGCTCCTACAATGAGCAGTTCTTC
CASSLQGSYNEQFF
>NA|NA|TRBJ2-2|TRBV7-2
TGTGCCAGCAGCCCCCATGCGTCGGGGGAGGGGGAGCTGTTTTTT
CASSPHASGEGELFF
>NA|NA|TRBJ2-1|TRBV7-9
TGTGCCAGCAGCTTAGACAGACCAATGTCCTACAATGAGCAGTTCTTC
CASSLDRPMSYNEQFF
>NA|few|TRBJ1-5|TRBV18
TGTGCCAGCTCACCGGGCCTCCCAGGGAACAATCAGCCCCAGCATTTT
CASSPGLPGNNQPQHF
>NA|NA|TRBJ1-5|TRBV7-2
TGTGCCAGCAGCCCTGGGACAAGGGAGAATCAGCCCCAGCATTTT
CASSPGTRENQPQHF
>NA|NA|TRBJ2-7|TRBV7-2
TGTGCCAGCAGCTCGTCACTAGCCTTCTACGAGCAGTACTTC
CASSSSLAFYEQYF
>NA|NA|TRBJ1-4|TRBV5-1
TGCGCCAGCAGCTTGTTAGCGGGAAACGGTGAAAAACTGTTTTTT
CASSLLAGNGEKLFF
>NA|once|TRBJ2-5|TRBV6-5
TGTGCCAGCCGGACTCCGGCTCAAGAGACCCAGTACTTC
CASRTPAQETQYF
>NA|NA|TRBJ2-2|TRBV9
TGTGCCAGCAGTACTAACTCCTACACCTACACCGGGGAGCTGTTTTTT
CASSTNSYTYTGELFF
>NA|once|TRBJ2-7|TRBV3-1/TRBV3-2
TGTGCCAGCAGCCAACAGCCAGGGGCCTACGAGCAGTACTTC
CASSQQPGAYEQYF
>TRBD1|NA|TRBJ1-1|TRBV28
TGTGCCAGCAGGGCGGGGACAGGGTTAGGGGGTACTGAAGCTTTCTTT
CASRAGTGLGGTEAFF
>TRBD2|NA|TRBJ2-5|TRBV5-1
TGCGCCAGCGGAATAGCGGGATCCCAAGAGACCCAGTACTTC
CASGIAGSQETQYF
>TRBD1|NA|TRBJ1-1|TRBV2
TGTGCCAGCAGTGACGGGACAGTGAACACTGAAGCTTTCTTT
CASSDGTVNTEAFF
>NA|NA|TRBJ1-4|TRBV5-4
TGTGCCAGCAGCTTTACCGGTGGGCCTAATGAAAAACTGTTTTTT
CASSFTGGPNEKLFF
>TRBD1|NA|TRBJ2-7|TRBV18
TGTGCCAGCTCACCTGCACAGGGGATGGGCGAGCAGTACTTC
CASSPAQGMGEQYF
>NA|NA|TRBJ1-1|TRBV28
TGTGCCAGCAGTCCGGGGGGGAACACTGAAGCTTTCTTT
CASSPGGNTEAFF
>TRBD1|once|TRBJ2-1|TRBV9
TGTGCCAGCAGCGTAGATGACAGGGCCCCGTACAATGAGCAGTTCTTC
CASSVDDRAPYNEQFF
>TRBD1|NA|TRBJ1-2|TRBV20-1
TGCAGTGCTAGTATGGACAGGGGGGGAAGGGGCAACTATGGCTACACCTTC
CSASMDRGGRGNYGYTF
>TRBD2|NA|TRBJ2-5|TRBV28
TGTGCCAGCAGGGGGACTACGATAACTCCAGAGACCCAGTACTTC
CASRGTTITPETQYF
>TRBD2|NA|TRBJ2-1|TRBV7-8
TGTGCCAGCAGCCGTACGGGGGGAAGCGGGAGCCTGGCCTACAATGAGCAGTTCTTC
CASSRTGGSGSLAYNEQFF
>NA|NA|TRBJ1-4|TRBV6-1
TGTGCCAGCAGTGAAGGGCGGGCCCATAATGAAAAACTGTTTTTT
CASSEGRAHNEKLFF
>TRBD1|NA|TRBJ1-2|TRBV7-8
TGTGCCAGCAGCCTATCGACAGGGTCCGGCTACACCTTC
CASSLSTGSGYTF
>TRBD2|NA|TRBJ2-1|TRBV4-2
TGTGCCAGCAGCCAAGATGACCCCACTAGCGGGAGTGGATATGAGCAGTTCTTC
CASSQDDPTSGSGYEQFF
>NA|NA|TRBJ1-1|TRBV18
TGTGCCAGCTCACTTAACTGGGCTCGGGGTACTGAAGCTTTCTTT
CASSLNWARGTEAFF
>NA|NA|TRBJ1-1|TRBV12-3/TRBV12-4
TGTGCCAGCAGTTTACAACAGGACACTGAAGCTTTCTTT
CASSLQQDTEAFF
>TRBD2|NA|TRBJ2-1|TRBV4-1
TGCGCCAGCAGCCAGGGACTAGCGGGGGGTCCTCCCAATGAGCAGTTCTTC
CASSQGLAGGPPNEQFF
>NA|NA|TRBJ2-2|TRBV5-1
TGCGCCAGCAGCTCCGCGTGGACCGGGGAGCTGTTTTTT
CASSSAWTGELFF
>NA|NA|TRBJ2-2|TRBV5-1
TGCGCCAGCAGCGCAGGAGGACCCACCGGGGAGCTGTTTTTT
CASSAGGPTGELFF
>TRBD2|NA|TRBJ2-4|TRBV7-2
TGTGCCAGCAGCTCTTGGGCTAGCGGGGTCCTTATAGCCAAAAACATTCAGTACTTC
CASSSWASGVLIAKNIQYF
>NA|few|TRBJ2-3|TRBV5-1
TGCGCCAGCAGCTCCACTCTGGGGCAGTTCGGCACGCAGTATTTT
CASSSTLGQFGTQYF
>TRBD1|NA|TRBJ2-7|TRBV18
TGTGCCAGCTCACCTTACAGGGGGGTCTACGAGCAGTACTTC
CASSPYRGVYEQYF